The 20 T cell receptor beta chains below were found in one sample sequenced in a study of blood T cell repertoires in COVID-19. Measured with immunoSEQ multiplex PCR; TCRdb has only the in-frame clones, and not every one. The sample yields about 180,000 clones, 85% to 90% seen once. The material sequenced was peripheral blood. The receptors shown here come from a woman younger than 45 with active or convalescent COVID-19.

This chain links TRBV5-6 with TRBJ1-1; possibly TRBD1 for D (5 bases). V was cut by 1 base and J by 3 bases, with 7 bases left in between. This CDR3 is built from 13 residues. Looked up from germline, CDR1 is SGHDT and CDR2 is YYEEEE. The CDR3 loop reads CASSLLGDTEAFF. The CDR3 DNA follows: TGTGCCAGCAGCTTGTTAGGGGACACTGAAGCTTTCTTT.

The chain is built from TRBV12-5 and TRBJ2-5; 8 bases map to TRBD2. The CDR3 runs to 16 residues. Unmatched junction bases numbered 10, after V lost 2 bases and J lost 5 bases. Germline lookup yields CDR1 LGHNT and CDR2 FRNRAP. The CDR3 nucleotides read TGTGCTAGTGGTTTGACGGCTAGCGGGCGCCTGGAGACCCAGTACTTC. Translated: CASGLTASGRLETQYF.

The chain couples TRBV2 to TRBJ2-1; TRBD2 might be the D (6 bases). Germline CDR1 SNHLY, CDR2 FYNNEI. The CDR3 runs to 14 residues. The V gene lost 3 bases and the J gene lost 8 bases, with 14 bases spanning the gap. The CDR3: CASSEASEVDEQFF. CDR3 in DNA: TGTGCCAGCAGTGAGGCTAGCGAGGTCGATGAGCAGTTCTTC.

The CDR3 DNA reads as TGCAGCGTTGAAGGACAGGGGGCGGATCAGCCCCAGCATTTT. Residues: CSVEGQGADQPQHF. The rearrangement uses TRBV29-1 and TRBJ1-5; 10 bases fit TRBD1. Losses at the gene ends were 1 base for V and 5 bases for J; bases not matched to a gene: 2. The CDR3 totals 14 residues. Germline lookup yields CDR1 SQVTM and CDR2 ANQGSEA. The full variable domain, in which reference TRBV29-1 and TRBJ1-5 provide the parts outside the CDR3, is SAVISQKPSRDICQRGTSLTIQCQVDSQVTMMFWYRQQPGQSLTLIATANQGSEATYESGFVIDKFPISRPNLTFSTLTVSNMSPEDSSIYLCSVEGQGADQPQHFGDGTRLSIL.

This chain joins TRBV6-8 and TRBJ2-7; D is ambiguous. The length of the CDR3 is 21 residues. Germline loops: CDR1 MNHGY, CDR2 SAAAGT. The V and J ends lost 2 bases and 0 bases respectively, with 29 bases between them. CDR3 region: CASSYEKMRIPPHFISYEQYF. For the CDR3, the DNA is TGTGCCAGCAGTTACGAGAAGATGCGGATTCCCCCACACTTTATCTCCTACGAGCAGTACTTC.

V and J are TRBV13 and TRBJ1-4; D is possibly TRBD1 (6 bases). Germline V lookup: CDR1 PRHDT, CDR2 FYEKMQ (reference sequence). The CDR3 has 15 amino acids. With 5 bases removed from V and 4 bases from J, the gap between germline ends came to 14 bases. CDR3 nucleotides: TGTGCCAGCAGCCGAGCAGGGGTCGTTAATGAAAAACTGTTTTTT. Translation gives CASSRAGVVNEKLFF. Complete variable domain (other parts from reference TRBV13 and TRBJ1-4): AAGVIQSPRHLIKEKRETATLKCYPIPRHDTVYWYQQGPGQDPQFLISFYEKMQSDKGSIPDRFSAQQFSDYHSELNMSSLELGDSALYFCASSRAGVVNEKLFFGSGTQLSVL.

V gene TRBV19 combines with J gene TRBJ2-3, with TRBD1 matching over 7 bases. The CDR3 length is 18 residues. Germline V gene sequence: CDR1 LNHDA, CDR2 SQIVND (reference sequence). V lost 7 bases and J lost 0; bases outside the gene matches: 16. The CDR3 region is CASTQWAGTELSTDTQYF. DNA of the CDR3: TGTGCCAGTACTCAATGGGCCGGGACAGAGCTTAGCACAGATACGCAGTATTTT.

The sample holds a few counts of this clone. The rearrangement joins TRBV28 to TRBJ1-5; 8 positions match TRBD1. Germline lookup yields CDR1 MDHEN and CDR2 SYDVKM. The CDR3 totals 15 residues. The V and J ends lost 2 bases and 10 bases, in that order; junction bases with no gene match: 10. The CDR3, as DNA: TGTGCCAGCAGTTTAAGCCGGGACAGGCCCATTCCCCAGCATTTT. This codes for CASSLSRDRPIPQHF.

The V gene is TRBV2, the J gene TRBJ2-3; no firm D call. Trimming shortened V by 4 bases and J by 0 bases, and 8 bases separated the two germline ends. From germline, CDR1 is SNHLY and CDR2 FYNNEI. The CDR3 has 14 residues. CDR3 protein: CASSGSVSTDTQYF. The DNA of the CDR3 is TGTGCCAGCAGTGGAAGCGTTAGCACAGATACGCAGTATTTT.

The chain recombines TRBV3-1 (or the pseudogene TRBV3-2) with TRBJ2-7; maybe TRBD1 (5 bases). V lost 1 base and J 1 base, leaving 20 bases between the germline ends. CDR3 length: 18 amino acids. Germline CDR1 is LGHDT and CDR2 is YNNKEL (reference sequence). As DNA, the CDR3 is TGTGCCAGCAGCCAAGGCCTCAGGGCACGGCGAGTTTCCTACGAGCAGTACTTC. Translated: CASSQGLRARRVSYEQYF.

The chain has TRBV29-1 and TRBJ1-1; 8 nucleotides align to TRBD1. CDR3 length: 13 amino acids. V lost 7 bases and J lost 3; bases outside the gene matches: 7. From germline, CDR1 is SQVTM and CDR2 ANQGSEA. The CDR3 loop is CSGAGTGDTEAFF. DNA of the CDR3: TGCAGCGGCGCCGGGACAGGAGACACTGAAGCTTTCTTT.

This clone came up once. The CDR3 DNA follows: TGTGCCAGCAGTTTATGGGAACTAGCGGGAGGGCCCGGGGAGCTGTTTTTT. It encodes CASSLWELAGGPGELFF. The chain uses TRBV28 and TRBJ2-2; 13 bases are a match to TRBD2. The CDR3 extends over 17 amino acids. The germline V gene encodes CDR1 MDHEN and CDR2 SYDVKM. With 0 bases clipped from V and 6 bases from J, the junction kept 4 bases outside the gene matches.

V usage is TRBV6-1 and J usage is TRBJ2-1, with D perhaps TRBD2 (6 bases). Germline CDR1 and CDR2: MNHNS and SASEGT. The CDR3 totals 15 residues. V lost 1 base to trimming and J lost 3 bases, with 10 bases between them. The CDR3 is CASSEVSGFYNEQFF. The CDR3 DNA reads as TGTGCCAGCAGTGAAGTCAGCGGGTTCTACAATGAGCAGTTCTTC.

The rearrangement links TRBV6-1 to TRBJ2-7; TRBD2 is a possible D gene (6 bases). The CDR3 loop spans 18 amino acids. CDR1 MNHNS and CDR2 SASEGT come from the germline V gene. Trimming took 0 bases from V and 3 from J, leaving 21 bases between them. The CDR3 sequence is CASSEAGGGAATFYEQYF. Written as DNA, the CDR3 is TGTGCCAGCAGTGAAGCCGGGGGAGGCGCGGCCACCTTCTACGAGCAGTACTTC.

CDR3 DNA: TGTGCCAGCAGCCTTAACAGCAACCCAAATAGCGGGGCGACCTACGAGCAGTACTTC. Translating it yields CASSLNSNPNSGATYEQYF. The chain employs TRBV11-3 and TRBJ2-7; 8 bases agree with TRBD2. Germline V gives CDR1 SGHNT, CDR2 YENEEA. J was trimmed by 2 bases and V by 5 bases; bases with no gene match: 20. The CDR3 runs 19 residues. Looking up the rest from reference TRBV11-3 and TRBJ2-7 gives the full variable domain: EAGVVQSPRYKIIEKKQPVAFWCNPISGHNTLYWYLQNLGQGPELLIRYENEEAVDDSQLPKDRFSAERLKGVDSTLKIQPAELGDSAVYLCASSLNSNPNSGATYEQYFGPGTRLTVT.

This clone came up a few times. The CDR3 loop is CASSPLNTGELFF. CDR3 DNA: TGTGCCAGCTCACCACTAAACACCGGGGAGCTGTTTTTT. The chain recombines TRBV18 with TRBJ2-2; D unclear. The CDR3 covers 13 residues. Trimming took 1 base from V and 2 from J, leaving 2 bases between them. Germline V gene sequence: CDR1 KGHSH, CDR2 LQKENI. The full variable domain, completed using reference TRBV18 and TRBJ2-2, is NAGVMQNPRHLVRRRGQEARLRCSPMKGHSHVYWYRQLPEEGLKFMVYLQKENIIDESGMPKERFSAEFPKEGPSILRIQQVVRGDSAAYFCASSPLNTGELFFGEGSRLTVL.

The genes are TRBV3-1 (or the pseudogene TRBV3-2) and TRBJ1-3; D possibly corresponds to TRBD1 (6 bases). The germline V gene encodes CDR1 LGHDT and CDR2 YNNKEL (reference sequence). Trimming took 4 bases from V and 2 from J, leaving 12 bases between them. The CDR3 runs 15 residues. The CDR3 DNA sequence: TGTGCCAGCAGCCGAATGCCAGGGGCTGGAAACACCATATATTTT. Encoded protein: CASSRMPGAGNTIYF.

CDR3 loop: CASSLSGQVAYGYTF. Here the CDR3 DNA reads TGTGCCAGCAGTTTATCGGGACAGGTTGCCTATGGCTACACCTTC. V usage is TRBV28 and J usage is TRBJ1-2; 8 positions match TRBD1. The V and J ends lost 1 base and 4 bases, in that order; junction bases with no gene match: 5. Germline CDR1 reads MDHEN; CDR2 reads SYDVKM. This CDR3 has 15 residues.

This clone showed up just once. V is TRBV7-9 and J is TRBJ1-3; D is possibly TRBD1 (6 bases). V dropped 5 bases and J dropped 0 bases, with 11 bases sitting between them. Germline-derived CDR1 and CDR2 are SEHNR and FQNEAQ (reference sequence). The CDR3 is made up of 15 amino acids. CDR3 DNA: TGTGCCAGCAGCGTCACAGGGCTCTCTGGAAACACCATATATTTT. Its translation: CASSVTGLSGNTIYF.

This clone was detected only a few times. The rearrangement joins TRBV3-1 (or the pseudogene TRBV3-2) to TRBJ1-1; 8 positions match TRBD1. The V segment lost 0 bases and the J segment 5 bases; nucleotides outside the gene matches: 8. This CDR3 comprises 16 residues. CDR1 is LGHDT and CDR2 is YNNKEL in the germline V gene (reference sequence). CDR3 loop: CASSQDSWTGWTEAFF. CDR3 coding DNA: TGTGCCAGCAGCCAAGATAGTTGGACAGGGTGGACTGAAGCTTTCTTT.